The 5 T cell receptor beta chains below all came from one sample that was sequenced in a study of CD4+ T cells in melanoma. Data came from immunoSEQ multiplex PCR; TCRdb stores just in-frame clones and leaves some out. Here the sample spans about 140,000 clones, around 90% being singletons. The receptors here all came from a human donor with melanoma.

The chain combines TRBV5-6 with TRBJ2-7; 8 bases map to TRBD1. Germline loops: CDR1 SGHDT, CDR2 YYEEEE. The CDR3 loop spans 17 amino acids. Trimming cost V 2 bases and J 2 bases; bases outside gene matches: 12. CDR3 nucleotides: TGTGCCAGCAGCTTTGGAGCGGACAGGGCATCGGCCTACGAGCAGTACTTC. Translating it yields CASSFGADRASAYEQYF. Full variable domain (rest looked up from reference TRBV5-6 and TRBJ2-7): DAGVTQSPTHLIKTRGQQVTLRCSPKSGHDTVSWYQQALGQGPQFIFQYYEEEERQRGNFPDRFSGHQFPNYSSELNVNALLLGDSALYLCASSFGADRASAYEQYFGPGTRLTVT.

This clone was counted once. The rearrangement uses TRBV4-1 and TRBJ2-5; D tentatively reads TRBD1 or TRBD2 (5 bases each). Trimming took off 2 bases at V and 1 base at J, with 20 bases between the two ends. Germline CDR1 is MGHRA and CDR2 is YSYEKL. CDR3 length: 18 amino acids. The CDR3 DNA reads TGCGCCAGCAGCCAAACACTGATGAGGGGCCCGTTCCAAGAGACCCAGTACTTC. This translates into CASSQTLMRGPFQETQYF.

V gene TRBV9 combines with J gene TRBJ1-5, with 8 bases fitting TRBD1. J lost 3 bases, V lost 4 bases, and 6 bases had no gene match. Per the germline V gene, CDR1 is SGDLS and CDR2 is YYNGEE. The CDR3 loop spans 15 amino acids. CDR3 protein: CASSPDRGFNQPQHF. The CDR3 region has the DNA TGTGCCAGCAGCCCCGACAGGGGTTTCAATCAGCCCCAGCATTTT.

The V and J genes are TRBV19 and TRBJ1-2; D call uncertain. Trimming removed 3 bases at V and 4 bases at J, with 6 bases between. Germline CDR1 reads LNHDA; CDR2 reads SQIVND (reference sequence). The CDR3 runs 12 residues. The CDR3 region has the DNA TGTGCCAGTAGTATTTCAGGCTATGGCTACACCTTC. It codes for CASSISGYGYTF.

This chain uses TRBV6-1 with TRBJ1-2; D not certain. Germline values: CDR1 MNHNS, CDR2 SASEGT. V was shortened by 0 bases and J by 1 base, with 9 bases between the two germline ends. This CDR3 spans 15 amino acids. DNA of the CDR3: TGTGCCAGCAGTGAAGCCTGGCTGAGTAACTATGGCTACACCTTC. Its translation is CASSEAWLSNYGYTF.